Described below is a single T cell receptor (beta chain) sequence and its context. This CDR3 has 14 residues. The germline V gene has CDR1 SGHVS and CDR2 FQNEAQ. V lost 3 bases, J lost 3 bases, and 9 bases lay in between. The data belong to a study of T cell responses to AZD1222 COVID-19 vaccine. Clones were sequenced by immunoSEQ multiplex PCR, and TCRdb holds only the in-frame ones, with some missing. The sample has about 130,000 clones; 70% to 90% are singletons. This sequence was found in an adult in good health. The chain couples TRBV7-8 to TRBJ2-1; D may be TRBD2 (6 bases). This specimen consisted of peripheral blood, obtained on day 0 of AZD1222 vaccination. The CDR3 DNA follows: TGTGCCAGCAGCTTTGCAGCGGGCTACAATGAGCAGTTCTTC. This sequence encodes CASSFAAGYNEQFF.